The text below deals with one T cell receptor beta chain. The antigen is not known. This record belongs to a study of graft-versus-host responses after intestinal transplantation. Across the study: Each of the recipients got a multivisceral, liver-intestinal, or isolated intestinal transplant. Each recipient received anti-thymocyte globulin induction, then tacrolimus and steroids for 3 to 4 years.

Using immunoSEQ multiplex PCR, the repertoire was profiled, and TCRdb retains in-frame clones only, with some absent. The sample lists 85,000 to 100,000 clones, around nine tenths seen once, with around 0.17% in the top ten. Study-level results: GvH clones detected in recipient marrow included some appearing first in ileum or blood.

The clonotype was recovered from a human donor who received an intestinal transplant. The specimen was unstimulated CD4+ T cells sorted from spleen or lymph node cells, collected before intestinal transplant.

As DNA, the CDR3 is TGTGCCACCAGCAGAGATTTACTGACAGGGGGCGATGGGTTTGGAGAGAGCAATCAGCCCCAGCATTTT. It is translated as CATSRDLLTGGDGFGESNQPQHF. The gene calls are TRBV15 and TRBJ1-5; 10 bases map to TRBD1. Germline CDR1 is LNHNV and CDR2 is YYDKDF (reference sequence). The CDR3 spans 23 residues. V trimming: 0 bases; J trimming: 1 base; junction bases outside the gene matches: 21.